The 32 T cell receptor beta chains given below trace back to one sample, sequenced in a study of breast tumors, draining lymph nodes, adjacent tissues. One entry per CDR3 protein results from TCRdb running MiXCR on the multiplex PCR reads. The table has about 140,000 distinct CDR3 sequences, approximately 30% seen once. Axillary draining lymph nodes of breast cancer patients supplied the node samples. Specimen: axillary lymph node tissue. The receptors here all came from a female donor with breast cancer. Some clones in this sample may be carry-over from other donors' samples.

This clonotype was counted many times. The chain combines TRBV7-8 with TRBJ2-3, with D hard to call. The CDR3 spans 14 residues. Per germline, CDR1 SGHVS and CDR2 FQNEAQ. Trimming took 5 bases from V and 6 from J, leaving 15 bases between them. CDR3 nucleotide sequence: TGTGCCAGCAGCAAACGGACCGCAGCGGATACGCAGTATTTT. Its protein product is CASSKRTAADTQYF.

Regarding this clonotype: A much larger clone lies one base from this, so it may be a read error. For the CDR3, the DNA is TGTGCCAGCAGGACCTCCAGACCCACAGATACGCAGTATTTT. Translated, it gives CASRTSRPTDTQYF. V usage is TRBV5-8 and J usage is TRBJ2-3; the D is unclear. Germline V gene lookup returns CDR1 SGHTS and CDR2 YDEGEE. Trimming pared 5 bases from V and 2 bases from J, leaving 12 bases between. The CDR3 consists of 14 residues.

Comment on this clonotype: At one end the junction does not follow the germline gene, possibly because of a read error. The chain uses TRBV7-9 and TRBJ2-2, with 8 positions matching TRBD1. Germline V gene data show CDR1 as SEHNR and CDR2 as FQNEAQ (reference sequence). The CDR3 has 17 amino acids. The DNA of the CDR3 is TGTGCCAGCAGCTTAACGGCAGGGGGCCAGAACACCGGGCAGCTGTTTTTT. Its protein product is CASSLTAGGQNTGQLFF.

Only a few counts were recorded for this clonotype. V is TRBV5-4 and J is TRBJ2-7; no firm D call. The V end was cut by 0 bases, the J end by 4 bases, with 14 bases between. The CDR3 covers 15 residues. The V gene's germline CDR1 is SGHNT and CDR2 YYREEE (reference sequence). CDR3 sequence: CASSLGAAPNYEQYF. The DNA for the CDR3 is TGTGCCAGCAGCTTGGGTGCAGCGCCGAATTACGAGCAGTACTTC. The whole variable domain, filled in from reference TRBV5-4 and TRBJ2-7, reads ETGVTQSPTHLIKTRGQQVTLRCSSQSGHNTVSWYQQALGQGPQFIFQYYREEENGRGNFPPRFSGLQFPNYSSELNVNALELDDSALYLCASSLGAAPNYEQYFGPGTRLTVT.

In DNA form, the CDR3 reads TGTGCCAGCAGCTTTGCAGATAGCTCCTACAATGAGCAGTTCTTC. Amino acids: CASSFADSSYNEQFF. The chain employs TRBV7-8 and TRBJ2-1; D unresolved. There are 15 residues in the CDR3. CDR1 and CDR2 from the germline V gene are SGHVS and FQNEAQ. Between the trimmed V and J ends, which lost 3 bases and 0 bases, there was a span of 9 bases.

The sample holds many counts of this clonotype. This chain joins TRBV3-1 and TRBJ1-2, with D uncertain. Trimming stripped 4 bases from V and 6 bases from J, with 15 bases between. Per germline, CDR1 LGHDT and CDR2 YNNKEL (reference sequence). The CDR3 length is 14 residues. CDR3 protein: CASSPNRQGDGYTF. The CDR3 nucleotides read TGTGCCAGCAGCCCCAATCGACAAGGCGATGGCTACACCTTC.

The chain recombines TRBV19 with TRBJ1-1; 8 bases map to TRBD1. CDR1 and CDR2 from the germline V gene are LNHDA and SQIVND (reference sequence). The CDR3 covers 15 residues. The J segment lost 1 base and the V segment lost 4 bases, leaving 5 bases of the junction unmatched. CDR3 coding DNA: TGTGCCAGTAGTAGAGCCGGGACAGGGAACACTGAAGCTTTCTTT. This codes for CASSRAGTGNTEAFF.

This clonotype was recorded at least ten times. The rearrangement links TRBV29-1 to TRBJ2-3, with TRBD2 identical over 10 bases. V trimming: 0 bases; J trimming: 0 bases; junction bases outside the gene matches: 6. This CDR3 comprises 17 residues. Germline V gene lookup returns CDR1 SQVTM and CDR2 ANQGSEA. This CDR3 is CSVEDPWTSGSTDTQYF. CDR3 DNA sequence: TGCAGCGTTGAAGATCCCTGGACTAGCGGTAGCACAGATACGCAGTATTTT.

This clonotype was seen many times. The chain links TRBV18 to TRBJ1-2, with 7 bases aligning to TRBD1. Germline-derived CDR1 and CDR2 are KGHSH and LQKENI. V shed 3 bases and J 5 bases; nucleotides not matched to a gene: 6. CDR3 length equals 14 residues. The CDR3 here is CASSPSDRLYGYTF. CDR3 DNA: TGTGCCAGCTCACCCTCGGACAGGCTATATGGCTACACCTTC.

To note about this clonotype: No DNA is shown, since the ends of the CDR3 on it are uncertain; the CDR3 is the one TCRdb lists. V gene TRBV7-9 combines with J gene TRBJ2-1; TRBD2 reflects the table's D call only, with no check against the DNA. Germline values: CDR1 SEHNR, CDR2 FQNEAQ (reference sequence). The CDR3 sequence runs 21 residues, both termini included. CDR3 region: CASSFYICSALRASGGNEQFF.

There are many counts of this clonotype. This chain uses TRBV5-6 with TRBJ2-4, with unresolved D. The CDR3 runs 13 residues. Trimming shortened V by 4 bases and J by 7 bases, and 12 bases separated the two germline ends. In germline, CDR1 is SGHDT, CDR2 YYEEEE. CDR3 coding DNA: TGTGCCAGCAGCACTTTGACCAGCAACATTCAGTACTTC. Translated: CASSTLTSNIQYF. The variable domain in full, with the rest retrieved from reference TRBV5-6 and TRBJ2-4, is DAGVTQSPTHLIKTRGQQVTLRCSPKSGHDTVSWYQQALGQGPQFIFQYYEEEERQRGNFPDRFSGHQFPNYSSELNVNALLLGDSALYLCASSTLTSNIQYFGAGTRLSVL.

The chain is built from TRBV10-2 and TRBJ1-5; a weak D match, TRBD1 (5 bases). The germline V gene encodes CDR1 WSHSY and CDR2 SAAADI. The V end lost 9 bases, the J end lost 12 bases, and 9 bases lay between the germline ends. The CDR3 extends over 9 amino acids. In DNA form, the CDR3 reads TGCGCCAGTAAGGGGCACCAGCATTTT. Its protein is CASKGHQHF.

In this sample, this clonotype turned up many times. The CDR3: CASSYSRVSGYTF. CDR3 DNA: TGTGCCAGCAGTTACTCGCGGGTTAGTGGCTACACCTTC. The chain carries TRBV6-5 and TRBJ1-2; D is uncertain. Germline CDR1 is MNHEY and CDR2 is SVGAGI. V gave up 0 bases and J gave up 7 bases, with 9 bases separating them. This CDR3 comprises 13 residues.

There are many counts of this clonotype. The chain combines TRBV30 with TRBJ2-5; D ambiguous. The germline gives CDR1 GTSNPN, CDR2 SVGIG (reference sequence). The CDR3 has 12 residues. With 2 bases removed from V and 5 bases from J, the gap between germline ends came to 9 bases. CDR3 loop: CAWSSGGETQYF. The CDR3 region has the DNA TGTGCCTGGAGTTCTGGTGGCGAGACCCAGTACTTC.

There are a few counts of this clonotype. The chain has TRBV2 and TRBJ2-1, with no clear D. Germline lookup yields CDR1 SNHLY and CDR2 FYNNEI. This CDR3 has 11 residues. The V and J ends lost 5 bases and 9 bases respectively, with 8 bases between them. CDR3 in amino acids: CASSSSGEQFF. CDR3 DNA sequence: TGTGCCAGCAGTTCCTCCGGTGAGCAGTTCTTC.

The chain is built from TRBV5-1 and TRBJ2-5, with TRBD1 identical over 7 bases. The CDR3 sequence is 14 residues long. CDR1 is SGHRS and CDR2 is YFSETQ in the germline V gene. V lost 4 bases and J lost 3; bases outside the gene matches: 6. CDR3 sequence: CASSMGQWEETQYF. CDR3 DNA: TGCGCCAGCAGCATGGGACAGTGGGAAGAGACCCAGTACTTC.

In its sample, this clonotype was seen many times. V is TRBV7-2 and J is TRBJ1-2, with a tentative D call TRBD1 (5 bases). The CDR3 length is 14 residues. Germline CDR1 reads SGHTA; CDR2 reads FQGNSA. The V end lost 6 bases, the J end lost 8 bases, and 19 bases lay between the germline ends. The CDR3 here is CASSPGTISGGYTF. CDR3 sequence (DNA): TGTGCCAGCAGTCCCGGGACGATCTCTGGGGGCTACACCTTC.

Regarding this clonotype: It may be a read error: a sequence one base away is much more abundant. V usage is TRBV6-1 and J usage is TRBJ1-5, with D possibly being TRBD1 (5 bases). This CDR3 is 13 amino acids long. CDR1 is MNHNS, CDR2 SASEGT, per germline. CDR3 in DNA: TGTGCCGGCAGCCAAGGGGTGAATCAGCCCCAGCATTTT. Protein product: CAGSQGVNQPQHF.

This clonotype was detected ten times or more. V gene TRBV5-1 combines with J gene TRBJ1-2; D ambiguous. V was shortened by 0 bases and J by 3 bases, with 6 bases between the two germline ends. Germline CDR1 is SGHRS and CDR2 is YFSETQ. This CDR3 is built from 13 residues. CDR3: CASSLAVHYGYTF. The CDR3 DNA reads as TGCGCCAGCAGCTTGGCCGTCCACTATGGCTACACCTTC.

The chain employs TRBV10-3 and TRBJ1-2; 7 bases align to TRBD1. Germline V gives CDR1 ENHRY, CDR2 SYGVKD. V shed 4 bases, J shed 4 bases, and the junction held 12 bases outside the gene matches. This CDR3 region has 16 residues. CDR3 bases: TGTGCCATCAGTGTCGGACAGGCGTGGCCCGTCTATGGCTACACCTTC. This sequence encodes CAISVGQAWPVYGYTF.

This rearrangement joins TRBV5-6 to TRBJ2-7; either TRBD1 or TRBD2 may fit D (5 bases each). The CDR3 sequence is 16 residues long. Trimming left V 1 base short and J 3 bases short, with 17 bases between. The germline V gene has CDR1 SGHDT and CDR2 YYEEEE. CDR3 region: CASSLYGARQYYEQYF. The DNA of the CDR3 is TGTGCCAGCAGCTTGTACGGGGCTCGACAGTACTACGAGCAGTACTTC.

About this clonotype itself: A much bigger clone sits one base away, suggesting this may be a read error. The rearrangement joins TRBV5-5 to TRBJ1-2, with a possible D match to TRBD1 (6 bases). Germline CDR1 reads SGHKS; CDR2 reads YYEKEE (reference sequence). The CDR3 consists of 13 residues. The CDR3 DNA is TGTGCCAGCACCTTAGGGGGGCGGGATGGCTGCACCTTC. It specifies CASTLGGRDGCTF.

This clonotype was seen many times. The chain uses TRBV7-8 and TRBJ1-4; D possibly corresponds to TRBD1 (5 bases). The CDR3 sequence is 13 residues long. Germline CDR1 and CDR2: SGHVS and FQNEAQ. V dropped 2 bases and J dropped 5 bases, with 6 bases sitting between them. The CDR3, as DNA: TGTGCCAGCAGCTTACCAGGGAATGAAAAACTGTTTTTT. This translates into CASSLPGNEKLFF.

At least ten counts were recorded for this clonotype. This chain uses TRBV28 with TRBJ2-2; TRBD2 is a possible D gene (5 bases). Germline values: CDR1 MDHEN, CDR2 SYDVKM. CDR3 length: 14 amino acids. Trimming stripped 5 bases from V and 4 bases from J, with 11 bases between. Written as DNA, the CDR3 is TGTGCCAGCAGTCCGGGATCAAGCACCGGGGAGCTGTTTTTT. Protein: CASSPGSSTGELFF.

The chain carries TRBV5-1 and TRBJ2-7, with 7 positions matching TRBD2. In germline, CDR1 is SGHRS, CDR2 YFSETQ. The V gene end was trimmed by 0 bases and the J gene end by 3 bases; junction bases not matched to a gene: 9. This CDR3 is built from 16 residues. The CDR3, as DNA: TGCGCCAGCAGCTTGGGGAGGACTAGTAACGGCTACGAGCAGTACTTC. Amino acids: CASSLGRTSNGYEQYF.

A remark on this clonotype: This may be a read error, as it is one base from a much larger clone. The gene calls are TRBV5-1 and TRBJ1-4, with D possibly being TRBD1 (5 bases). This CDR3 is built from 13 residues. The germline V gene has CDR1 SGHRS and CDR2 YFSETQ. The CDR3 DNA reads as TGCGCCAGCAGCTTGGGACAGAATGAAAACCTGTTTTTT. Its protein product is CASSLGQNENLFF.

This clonotype was counted at least ten times. The rearrangement uses TRBV11-2 and TRBJ2-3; no definite D call. The CDR3 runs 15 residues. V shed 3 bases and J shed 4 bases, with 14 bases lying between them. Germline V gene lookup returns CDR1 SGHAT and CDR2 FQNNGV. The chain's CDR3 is CASSFGIAVADTQYF. The CDR3 DNA sequence: TGTGCCAGCAGCTTCGGAATAGCTGTAGCAGATACGCAGTATTTT. Drawing the rest from reference TRBV11-2 and TRBJ2-3, the complete variable domain is EAGVAQSPRYKIIEKRQSVAFWCNPISGHATLYWYQQILGQGPKLLIQFQNNGVVDDSQLPKDRFSAERLKGVDSTLKIQPAKLEDSAVYLCASSFGIAVADTQYFGPGTRLTVL.

About this clonotype: A much larger clone sits a single nucleotide away, making a read error possible. This chain links TRBV6-4 with TRBJ2-3; 8 bases map to TRBD1. Trimming cost V 4 bases and J 5 bases; bases outside gene matches: 11. The CDR3 has 16 residues. Germline CDR1 MRHNA, CDR2 SNTAGT. The CDR3 nucleotides read TGTGCCAGCAGTGCAAGTAGACAGGGGCTGGGAGATACGCAGTATTTT. Its translation is CASSASRQGLGDTQYF.

This clonotype was recorded once. V and J are TRBV5-6 and TRBJ2-2; tentatively, D is TRBD1 or TRBD2 (5 bases each). V lost 4 bases, J lost 7 bases, and 20 bases lay in between. The CDR3 length is 16 residues. Germline CDR1 SGHDT, CDR2 YYEEEE. The CDR3 bases are TGTGCCAGCAGCACCCCGGGACCGGGGACCATCGGGGAGCTGTTTTTT. The encoded protein is CASSTPGPGTIGELFF. Supplemented by reference TRBV5-6 and TRBJ2-2, the full variable domain reads DAGVTQSPTHLIKTRGQQVTLRCSPKSGHDTVSWYQQALGQGPQFIFQYYEEEERQRGNFPDRFSGHQFPNYSSELNVNALLLGDSALYLCASSTPGPGTIGELFFGEGSRLTVL.

The V and J genes are TRBV30 and TRBJ1-1; 7 positions agree with TRBD1. This CDR3 is built from 12 residues. Germline V gene lookup returns CDR1 GTSNPN and CDR2 SVGIG (reference sequence). V dropped 5 bases and J dropped 1; count of bases not matched to a gene: 1. CDR3 sequence: CAWDRENTEAFF. DNA of the CDR3: TGTGCCTGGGACAGGGAGAACACTGAAGCTTTCTTT. Using reference TRBV30 and TRBJ1-1 for the parts outside the CDR3, the full variable domain is SQTIHQWPATLVQPVGSPLSLECTVEGTSNPNLYWYRQAAGRGLQLLFYSVGIGQISSEVPQNLSASRPQDRQFILSSKKLLLSDSGFYLCAWDRENTEAFFGQGTRLTVV.

This clonotype was counted ten times or more. The chain uses TRBV19 and TRBJ2-6, with D uncertain. V lost 1 base to trimming and J lost 0 bases, with 13 bases between them. The CDR3 sequence is 18 residues long. The germline V gene has CDR1 LNHDA and CDR2 SQIVND (reference sequence). The CDR3 nucleotides are TGTGCCAGTAGTATAGCCCGGCGAAGCCTCTCTGGGGCCAACGTCCTGACTTTC. It codes for CASSIARRSLSGANVLTF. The full variable domain, in which reference TRBV19 and TRBJ2-6 provide the parts outside the CDR3, is DGGITQSPKYLFRKEGQNVTLSCEQNLNHDAMYWYRQDPGQGLRLIYYSQIVNDFQKGDIAEGYSVSREKKESFPLTVTSAQKNPTAFYLCASSIARRSLSGANVLTFGAGSRLTVL.

The rearrangement uses TRBV6-5 and TRBJ1-4; a possible D gene is TRBD1 (6 bases). This CDR3 region has 15 residues. Looked up from germline, CDR1 is MNHEY and CDR2 is SVGAGI. Trimming removed 7 bases at V and 8 bases at J, with 20 bases between. CDR3 sequence (DNA): TGTGCCAGCATCCAATTGAGACAGGTTGCGGAAAAACTGTTTTTT. Residues: CASIQLRQVAEKLFF.